The 2 T cell receptor beta chains below were found in one sample sequenced in a study of healthy donors' naive CD4 and CD8 T cells. Starting from about 470 ng of total RNA, TCR libraries were made with linear amplification. Each CDR3 protein gets one entry after TCRdb re-called the reads with MiXCR. The table shows some 190,000 distinct CDR3 sequences, with 74% occurring only once. The sample consisted of naive CD4+ and CD8+ T cells sorted from blood, pooled from several donors. The receptors were sampled from a pool of human donors in good health; the sample pools cells from several healthy donors.

The V call is TRBV29-1, the J call TRBJ2-1, with a tentative D call TRBD1 (6 bases). Trimming removed 3 bases from V and 7 bases from J, with 16 bases in between. The CDR3 runs 14 residues. Germline V gene data show CDR1 as SQVTM and CDR2 as ANQGSEA. The chain's CDR3 is CSVEVGTRENEQFF. In nucleotides, the CDR3 is TGCAGCGTTGAGGTGGGGACAAGGGAGAATGAGCAGTTCTTC.

The genes are TRBV29-1 and TRBJ2-2; D unclear. The V end was cut by 1 base, the J end by 6 bases, with 9 bases between. Germline V gene lookup returns CDR1 SQVTM and CDR2 ANQGSEA. This CDR3 contains 13 residues. The CDR3 spells CSVEGKIPGELFF. CDR3 coding DNA: TGCAGCGTTGAAGGGAAGATCCCCGGGGAGCTGTTTTTT.